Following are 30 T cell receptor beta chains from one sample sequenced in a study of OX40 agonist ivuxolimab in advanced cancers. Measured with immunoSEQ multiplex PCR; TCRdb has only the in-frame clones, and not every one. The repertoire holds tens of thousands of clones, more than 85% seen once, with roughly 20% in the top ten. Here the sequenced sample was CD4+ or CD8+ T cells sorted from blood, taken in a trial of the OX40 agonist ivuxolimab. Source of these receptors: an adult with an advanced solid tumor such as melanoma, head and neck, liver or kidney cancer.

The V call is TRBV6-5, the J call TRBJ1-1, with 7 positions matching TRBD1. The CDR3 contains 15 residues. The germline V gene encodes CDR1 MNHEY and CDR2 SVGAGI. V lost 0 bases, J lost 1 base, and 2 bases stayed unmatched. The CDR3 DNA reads TGTGCCAGCAGTTACTCGGCAGGGGGGAACACTGAAGCTTTCTTT. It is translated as CASSYSAGGNTEAFF.

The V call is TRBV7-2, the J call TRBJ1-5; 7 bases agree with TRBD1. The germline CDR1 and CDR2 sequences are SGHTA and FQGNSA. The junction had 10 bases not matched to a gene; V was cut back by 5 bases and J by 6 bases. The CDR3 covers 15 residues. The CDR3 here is CASSLTHRGGQPQHF. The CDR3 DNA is TGTGCCAGCAGCCTTACCCACAGGGGAGGTCAGCCCCAGCATTTT.

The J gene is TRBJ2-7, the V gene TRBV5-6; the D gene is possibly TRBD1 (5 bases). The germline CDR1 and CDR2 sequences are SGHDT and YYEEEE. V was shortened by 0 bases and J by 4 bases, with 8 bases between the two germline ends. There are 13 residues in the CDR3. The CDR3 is CASSLAGQYEQYF. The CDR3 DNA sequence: TGTGCCAGCAGCTTGGCAGGACAATACGAGCAGTACTTC.

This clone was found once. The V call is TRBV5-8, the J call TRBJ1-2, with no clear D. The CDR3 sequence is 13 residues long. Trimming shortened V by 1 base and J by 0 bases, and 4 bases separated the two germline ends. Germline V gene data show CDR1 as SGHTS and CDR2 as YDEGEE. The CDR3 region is CASSLKANYGYTF. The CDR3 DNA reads TGTGCCAGCAGCTTGAAGGCTAACTATGGCTACACCTTC.

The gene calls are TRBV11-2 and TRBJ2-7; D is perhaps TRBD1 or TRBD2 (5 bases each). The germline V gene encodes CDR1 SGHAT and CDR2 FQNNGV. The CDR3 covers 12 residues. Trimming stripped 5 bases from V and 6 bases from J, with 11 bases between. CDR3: CASSLAGTEQYF. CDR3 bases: TGTGCCAGCAGCCTGGCAGGGACCGAGCAGTACTTC.

The CDR3: CAATLAGVSDTQYF. Here the CDR3 DNA reads TGTGCCGCGACACTAGCGGGGGTATCAGATACGCAGTATTTT. J is TRBJ2-3 and V is TRBV6-4; 11 bases are shared with TRBD2. CDR1 MRHNA and CDR2 SNTAGT come from the germline V gene. V lost 11 bases to trimming and J lost 4 bases; unmatched junction nucleotides: 8. The CDR3 runs 14 residues.

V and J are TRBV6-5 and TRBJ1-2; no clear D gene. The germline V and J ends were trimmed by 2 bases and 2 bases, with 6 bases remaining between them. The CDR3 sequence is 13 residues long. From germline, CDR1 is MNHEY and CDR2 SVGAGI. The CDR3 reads CASSYNSNYGYTF. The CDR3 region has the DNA TGTGCCAGCAGTTACAACAGCAACTATGGCTACACCTTC.

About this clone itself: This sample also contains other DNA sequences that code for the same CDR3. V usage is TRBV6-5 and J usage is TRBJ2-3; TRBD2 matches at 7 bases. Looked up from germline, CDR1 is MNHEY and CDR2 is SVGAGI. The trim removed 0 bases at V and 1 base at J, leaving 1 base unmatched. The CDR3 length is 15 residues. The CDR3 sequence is CASSYSSGGTDTQYF. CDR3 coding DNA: TGTGCCAGCAGTTACTCCAGCGGGGGCACAGATACGCAGTATTTT.

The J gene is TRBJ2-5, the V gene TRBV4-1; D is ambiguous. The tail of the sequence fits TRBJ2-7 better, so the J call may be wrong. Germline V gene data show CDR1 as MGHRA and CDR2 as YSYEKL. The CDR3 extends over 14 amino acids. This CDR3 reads CASSQDGVYYEQYF. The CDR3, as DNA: TGCGCCAGCAGCCAAGATGGGGTTTACTACGAGCAGTACTTC.

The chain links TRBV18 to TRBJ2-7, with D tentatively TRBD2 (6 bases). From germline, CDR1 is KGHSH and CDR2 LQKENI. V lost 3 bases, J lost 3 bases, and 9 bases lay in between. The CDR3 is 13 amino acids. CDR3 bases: TGTGCCAGCTCACCGGGGGGTTACTACGAGCAGTACTTC. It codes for CASSPGGYYEQYF.

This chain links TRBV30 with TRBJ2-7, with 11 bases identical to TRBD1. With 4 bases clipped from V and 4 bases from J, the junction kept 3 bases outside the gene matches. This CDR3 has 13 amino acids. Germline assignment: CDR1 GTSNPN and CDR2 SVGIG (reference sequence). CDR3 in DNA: TGTGCCTGGAAAGGACAGGGGGCTTACGAGCAGTACTTC. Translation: CAWKGQGAYEQYF. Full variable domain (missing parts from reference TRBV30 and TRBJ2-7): SQTIHQWPATLVQPVGSPLSLECTVEGTSNPNLYWYRQAAGRGLQLLFYSVGIGQISSEVPQNLSASRPQDRQFILSSKKLLLSDSGFYLCAWKGQGAYEQYFGPGTRLTVT.

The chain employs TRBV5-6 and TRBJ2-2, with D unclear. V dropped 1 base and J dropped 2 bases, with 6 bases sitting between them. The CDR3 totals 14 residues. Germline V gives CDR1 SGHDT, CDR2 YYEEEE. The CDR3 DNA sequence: TGTGCCAGCAGCTTGTCCACAAACACCGGGGAGCTGTTTTTT. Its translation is CASSLSTNTGELFF.

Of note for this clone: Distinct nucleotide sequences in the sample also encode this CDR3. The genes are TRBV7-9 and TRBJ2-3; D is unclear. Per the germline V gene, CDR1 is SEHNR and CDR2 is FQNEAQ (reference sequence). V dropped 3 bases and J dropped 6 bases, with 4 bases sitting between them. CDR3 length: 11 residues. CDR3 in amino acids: CASSLVDTQYF. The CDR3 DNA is TGTGCCAGCAGCTTGGTGGATACGCAGTATTTT. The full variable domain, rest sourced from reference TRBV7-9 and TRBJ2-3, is DTGVSQNPRHKITKRGQNVTFRCDPISEHNRLYWYRQTLGQGPEFLTYFQNEAQLEKSRLLSDRFSAERPKGSFSTLEIQRTEQGDSAMYLCASSLVDTQYFGPGTRLTVL.

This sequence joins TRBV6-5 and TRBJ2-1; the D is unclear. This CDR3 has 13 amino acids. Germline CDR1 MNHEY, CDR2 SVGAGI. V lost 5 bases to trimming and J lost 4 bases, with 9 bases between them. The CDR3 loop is CASSEAEYNEQFF. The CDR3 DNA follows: TGTGCCAGCAGTGAAGCCGAATACAATGAGCAGTTCTTC.

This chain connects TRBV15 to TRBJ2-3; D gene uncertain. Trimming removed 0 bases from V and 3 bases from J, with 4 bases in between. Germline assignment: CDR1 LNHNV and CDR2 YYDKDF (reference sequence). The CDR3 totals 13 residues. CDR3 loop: CATSRDRTDTQYF. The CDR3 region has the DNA TGTGCCACCAGCAGAGATCGGACAGATACGCAGTATTTT.

Here the CDR3 reads CASSSSGFQATEAFF. For the CDR3, the DNA is TGTGCCAGCAGCAGCTCAGGGTTTCAGGCCACTGAAGCTTTCTTT. V and J are TRBV7-6 and TRBJ1-1; tentatively, D is TRBD1 (5 bases). In germline, CDR1 is SGHVS, CDR2 FNYEAQ. V was trimmed by 5 bases and J by 4 bases, leaving 17 bases between them. The CDR3 consists of 15 residues. Supplemented by reference TRBV7-6 and TRBJ1-1, the full variable domain reads GAGVSQSPRYKVTKRGQDVALRCDPISGHVSLYWYRQALGQGPEFLTYFNYEAQQDKSGLPNDRFSAERPEGSISTLTIQRTEQRDSAMYRCASSSSGFQATEAFFGQGTRLTVV.

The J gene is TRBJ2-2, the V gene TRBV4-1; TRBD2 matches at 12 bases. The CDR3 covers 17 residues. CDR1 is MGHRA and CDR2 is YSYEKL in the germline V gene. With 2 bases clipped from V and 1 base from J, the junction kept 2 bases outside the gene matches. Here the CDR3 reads CASSQTSGGWNTGELFF. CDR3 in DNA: TGCGCCAGCAGCCAAACTAGCGGGGGGTGGAACACCGGGGAGCTGTTTTTT.

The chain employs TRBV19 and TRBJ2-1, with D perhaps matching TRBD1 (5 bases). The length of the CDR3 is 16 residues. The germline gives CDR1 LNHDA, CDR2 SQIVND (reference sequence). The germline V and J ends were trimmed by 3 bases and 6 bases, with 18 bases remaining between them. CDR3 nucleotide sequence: TGTGCCAGTAGTATCCTAGACAGCATCCCCACCAATGAGCAGTTCTTC. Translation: CASSILDSIPTNEQFF.

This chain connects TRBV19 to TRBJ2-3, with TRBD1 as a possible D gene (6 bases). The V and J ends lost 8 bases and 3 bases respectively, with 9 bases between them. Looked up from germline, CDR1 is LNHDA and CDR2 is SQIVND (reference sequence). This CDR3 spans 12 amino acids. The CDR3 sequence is CASQQGTDTQYF. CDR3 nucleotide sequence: TGTGCCAGTCAGCAGGGGACAGATACGCAGTATTTT.

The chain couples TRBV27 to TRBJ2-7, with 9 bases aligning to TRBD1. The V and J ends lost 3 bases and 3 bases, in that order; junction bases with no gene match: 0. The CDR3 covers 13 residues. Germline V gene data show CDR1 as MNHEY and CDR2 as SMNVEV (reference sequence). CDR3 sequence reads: CASSLTGGYEQYF. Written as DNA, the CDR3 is TGTGCCAGCAGTTTGACAGGGGGCTACGAGCAGTACTTC.

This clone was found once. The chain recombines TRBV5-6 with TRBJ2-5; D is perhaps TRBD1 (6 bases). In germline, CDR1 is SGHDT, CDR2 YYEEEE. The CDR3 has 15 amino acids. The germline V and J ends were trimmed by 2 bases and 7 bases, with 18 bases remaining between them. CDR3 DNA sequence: TGTGCCAGCAGCTTCGACAGGTGGGAAGTTGTGACCCAGTACTTC. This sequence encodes CASSFDRWEVVTQYF. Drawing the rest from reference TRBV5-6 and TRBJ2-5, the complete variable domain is DAGVTQSPTHLIKTRGQQVTLRCSPKSGHDTVSWYQQALGQGPQFIFQYYEEEERQRGNFPDRFSGHQFPNYSSELNVNALLLGDSALYLCASSFDRWEVVTQYFGPGTRLLVL.

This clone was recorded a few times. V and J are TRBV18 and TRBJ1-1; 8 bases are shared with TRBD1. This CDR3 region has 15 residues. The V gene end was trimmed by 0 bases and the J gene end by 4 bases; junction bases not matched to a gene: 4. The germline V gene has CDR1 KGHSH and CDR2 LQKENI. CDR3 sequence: CASSPPDRGGTEAFF. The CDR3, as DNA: TGTGCCAGCTCACCACCCGACAGGGGTGGCACTGAAGCTTTCTTT. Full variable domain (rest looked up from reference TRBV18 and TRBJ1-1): NAGVMQNPRHLVRRRGQEARLRCSPMKGHSHVYWYRQLPEEGLKFMVYLQKENIIDESGMPKERFSAEFPKEGPSILRIQQVVRGDSAAYFCASSPPDRGGTEAFFGQGTRLTVV.

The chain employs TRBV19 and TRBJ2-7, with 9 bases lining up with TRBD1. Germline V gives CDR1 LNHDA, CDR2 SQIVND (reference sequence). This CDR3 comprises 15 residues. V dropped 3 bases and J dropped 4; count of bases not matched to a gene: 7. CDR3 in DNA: TGTGCCAGTAGTATTGGACAGGGGAACGAGTACGAGCAGTACTTC. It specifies CASSIGQGNEYEQYF.

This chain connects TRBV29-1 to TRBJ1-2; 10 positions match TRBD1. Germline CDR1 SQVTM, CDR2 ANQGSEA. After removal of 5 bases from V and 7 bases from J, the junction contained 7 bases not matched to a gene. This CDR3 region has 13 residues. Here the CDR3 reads CSVTGQGGSGYTF. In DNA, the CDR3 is TGCAGCGTTACCGGACAGGGGGGGAGTGGCTACACCTTC.

CDR3: CASSLPGTGLFF. DNA for the CDR3: TGTGCCAGCAGCTTACCCGGGACAGGGCTGTTTTTT. The rearrangement links TRBV7-9 to TRBJ1-4, with TRBD1 matching 9 bases. The CDR3 has 12 residues. V lost 2 bases, J lost 14 bases, and 3 bases stayed unmatched. Germline CDR1 SEHNR, CDR2 FQNEAQ (reference sequence).

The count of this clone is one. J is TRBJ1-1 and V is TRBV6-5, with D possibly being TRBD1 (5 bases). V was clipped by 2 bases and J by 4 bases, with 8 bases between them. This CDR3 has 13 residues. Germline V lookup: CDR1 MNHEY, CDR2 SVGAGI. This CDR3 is CASSYGGGTEAFF. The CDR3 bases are TGTGCCAGCAGTTACGGTGGGGGCACTGAAGCTTTCTTT.

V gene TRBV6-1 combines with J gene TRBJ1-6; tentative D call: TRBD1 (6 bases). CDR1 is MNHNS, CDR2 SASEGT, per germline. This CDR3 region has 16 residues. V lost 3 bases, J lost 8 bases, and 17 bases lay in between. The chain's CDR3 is CASSDLPGGRDSPLHF. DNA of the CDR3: TGTGCCAGCAGTGACCTACCCGGGGGGCGGGATTCACCCCTCCACTTT.

The CDR3 spells CASSSPGGVNEQFF. The CDR3 DNA sequence: TGTGCCAGCAGTTCCCCAGGGGGGGTCAATGAGCAGTTCTTC. V is TRBV6-5 and J is TRBJ2-1; the D call may be TRBD1 or TRBD2 (7 bases each). The germline V gene has CDR1 MNHEY and CDR2 SVGAGI. The CDR3 runs 14 residues. V was cut by 4 bases and J by 6 bases, with 13 bases left in between.

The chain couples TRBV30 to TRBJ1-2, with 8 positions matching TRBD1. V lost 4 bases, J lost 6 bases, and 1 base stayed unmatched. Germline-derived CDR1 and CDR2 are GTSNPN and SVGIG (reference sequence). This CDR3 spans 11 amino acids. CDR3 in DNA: TGTGCCTGGACGGACAGGGATGGCTACACCTTC. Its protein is CAWTDRDGYTF.

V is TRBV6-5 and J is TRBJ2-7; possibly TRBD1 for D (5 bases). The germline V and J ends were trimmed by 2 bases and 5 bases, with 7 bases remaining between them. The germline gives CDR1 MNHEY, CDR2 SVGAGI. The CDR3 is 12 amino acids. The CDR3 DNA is TGTGCCAGCAGTTACGGGGCCCACGAGCAGTACTTC. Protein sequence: CASSYGAHEQYF.